A selection of T cell receptor beta chains follows, all from one sample in a study of OX40 agonist ivuxolimab in advanced cancers. Clones were sequenced by immunoSEQ multiplex PCR, and TCRdb holds only the in-frame ones, with some missing. This sample has some 130,000 clones, with approximately 90% found just once. The sample consisted of CD4+ or CD8+ T cells sorted from blood, taken in a trial of the OX40 agonist ivuxolimab. The receptors shown here come from an adult with an advanced solid tumor such as melanoma, head and neck, liver or kidney cancer. Each CDR3 is given with its conserved first and last residue. The order of the fields is J gene, clone size, V gene, D gene, CDR3 DNA, CDR3 protein. The D gene is left open where the match is weak. Only some rows state a clone size, as once, few, many or a class for expanded clones.

J gene: TRBJ2-7; clone size: -; V gene: TRBV19; D gene: -; CDR3 DNA: TGTGCCAGTAGTATCAGGGAGTCTTACGAGCAGTACTTC; CDR3 protein: CASSIRESYEQYF
J gene: TRBJ2-4; clone size: -; V gene: TRBV9; D gene: -; CDR3 DNA: TGTGCCAGCAACCCGGTTGGCCAAGAGGACATTCAGTACTTC; CDR3 protein: CASNPVGQEDIQYF
J gene: TRBJ2-5; clone size: -; V gene: TRBV7-3; D gene: TRBD1; CDR3 DNA: TGTGCCAGCAGCTACGACAGGGGACCCCAAGAGACCCAGTACTTC; CDR3 protein: CASSYDRGPQETQYF
J gene: TRBJ2-2; clone size: -; V gene: TRBV7-6; D gene: -; CDR3 DNA: TGTGCCAGCAGCTTAGGATCGAACACCGGGGAGCTGTTTTTT; CDR3 protein: CASSLGSNTGELFF
J gene: TRBJ1-5; clone size: -; V gene: TRBV6-6; D gene: TRBD1; CDR3 DNA: TGTGCCAGCAGCCGGGGGACAGATAGCAATCAGCCCCAGCATTTT; CDR3 protein: CASSRGTDSNQPQHF
J gene: TRBJ2-3; clone size: -; V gene: TRBV5-4; D gene: TRBD2; CDR3 DNA: TGTGCCAGCAGCTTGAAAGTGGGACTAGCGGGAGATACGCAGTATTTT; CDR3 protein: CASSLKVGLAGDTQYF
J gene: TRBJ2-5; clone size: once; V gene: TRBV28; D gene: TRBD1; CDR3 DNA: TGTGCCAGCAGCCAACACCGGGACAGCCTTAGGATGACCCAAGAGACCCAGTACTTC; CDR3 protein: CASSQHRDSLRMTQETQYF
J gene: TRBJ1-1; clone size: -; V gene: TRBV30; D gene: -; CDR3 DNA: TGTGCCTGGAGTAGGCCGAACACTGAAGCTTTCTTT; CDR3 protein: CAWSRPNTEAFF
J gene: TRBJ1-2; clone size: -; V gene: TRBV7-8; D gene: -; CDR3 DNA: TGTGCCAGCAGCTCCTTAACATGGACTAGTGGCTACACCTTC; CDR3 protein: CASSSLTWTSGYTF
J gene: TRBJ1-5; clone size: -; V gene: TRBV27; D gene: TRBD1; CDR3 DNA: TGTGCCAGCAGTCCAACTCCGGGACAGGGCCACAATCAGCCCCAGCATTTT; CDR3 protein: CASSPTPGQGHNQPQHF
J gene: TRBJ1-5; clone size: -; V gene: TRBV28; D gene: TRBD1; CDR3 DNA: TGTGCCAGCAGTCCTCCGGGGCAGGGGGCCAGGCAGCCCCAGCATTTT; CDR3 protein: CASSPPGQGARQPQHF
J gene: TRBJ1-1; clone size: once; V gene: TRBV27; D gene: TRBD1; CDR3 DNA: TGTGCCAGCAGTCTCAAGACAGGGGGGAGAACTGAAGCTTTCTTT; CDR3 protein: CASSLKTGGRTEAFF
J gene: TRBJ2-7; clone size: -; V gene: TRBV9; D gene: -; CDR3 DNA: TGTGCCAGCAGCGTAGCTCCGGAGGCAGCCTACGAGCAGTACTTC; CDR3 protein: CASSVAPEAAYEQYF
J gene: TRBJ2-7; clone size: -; V gene: TRBV7-9; D gene: -; CDR3 DNA: TGTGCCAGCAGCTTAGCCGGGGCCTACGAGCAGTACTTC; CDR3 protein: CASSLAGAYEQYF
J gene: TRBJ1-4; clone size: -; V gene: TRBV18; D gene: -; CDR3 DNA: TGTGCCAGCTCACCCGTGGGAAAGTATGAAAAACTGTTTTTT; CDR3 protein: CASSPVGKYEKLFF
J gene: TRBJ2-2; clone size: -; V gene: TRBV2; D gene: -; CDR3 DNA: TGTGCCAGCAGTGGGGGCGCGGGCACCGGGGAGCTGTTTTTT; CDR3 protein: CASSGGAGTGELFF